This entry concerns a single TCR beta chain. Its antigen has not been determined. Base quality data are lacking; no much larger clone is found one base away. From V the trimming removes 5 bases and from J it removes 6 bases, while the gene matches leave 4 bases of the junction unaccounted for. CDR1 SGHDT and CDR2 YYEEEE were looked up in the germline V gene. CDR3 length: 12 amino acids, cysteine to phenylalanine. Only CDR3 DNA is held: 36 bases, read in frame from base 1. This sample was included in a study of technical replicates of blood from a handful of donors (dated by TCRdb to 2016 to 2017). Receptors were amplified or captured by the immunoSEQ multiplex PCR assay. Entries here come from immuneACCESS through TCRdb and include only in-frame sequences with V and J called. Some clones fail to appear in such tables; in the studies checked, an unresolved V gene covers under half of the shortfall, and the cause of the remainder is unknown. Recorded for this sample are about 83,000 clones; approximately 90% of them occurred a single time. Of the sample, 0.25% to 0.3% is held by the ten largest clones.

This chain is built from TRBV5-6 and TRBJ1-1; 7 bases in between match TRBD1. The clonotype originates from a human donor in good health. Sequencing used T cells isolated from PBMCs. The sequence in DNA is TGTGCCAGCAGACACGGGACAGCTGAAGCTTTCTTT. Translated, this is CASRHGTAEAFF.